This TCR beta chain was retrieved from a study of T cells in Graves' hyperthyroidism and ophthalmopathy. Findings of the study overall: It was a median 6.5 months before onset that the model predicted ophthalmopathy.

On this clonotype: Its antigen remains unidentified.

TCR beta CDR3 region amplification was performed from RNA transcripts. An initial round of RT-PCR targeting the TCR CDR3 relied on the HTBI primer set. TCRdb re-analysed the multiplex PCR reads in MiXCR, keeping a single row per CDR3 protein. The data show fewer than 600,000 distinct CDR3 sequences, approximately 15% seen once. Patients between 18 and 65 years old had hyperthyroidism, newly diagnosed and lasting under 2 months. Patients showing uncontrolled infection, other autoimmune disease, pregnancy or lactation were ineligible. Diagnosis relied on clinical symptoms, serum thyroxine and TRAb, thyroid ultrasound and orbital computed tomography. Sequencing was carried out using blood. The clonotype comes from a woman aged 18 to 35 with Graves' hyperthyroidism.

CDR3 in DNA: TGTGCCAGCAGCTTGGGGGGGACTAGCGGAAGAGAGGGGTTCTTC. Its protein product is CASSLGGTSGREGFF. The chain uses TRBV5-4 and TRBJ2-1; 11 nucleotides align to TRBD2. V was clipped by 0 bases and J by 15 bases; unmatched bases: 11. Germline CDR1 reads SGHNT; CDR2 reads YYREEE (reference sequence). The CDR3 runs 15 residues.